This entry features one T cell receptor (beta chain) sequence. This record belongs to a study of T cells in localized non-small cell lung cancer. Profiled with immunoSEQ multiplex PCR; TCRdb holds only in-frame clones, not every one. This sample has about 1,200 clones, with around a third found just once. Trimming cost V 4 bases and J 6 bases; bases outside gene matches: 8. Germline V lookup: CDR1 SGHNT, CDR2 YENEEA. The CDR3 is made up of 14 amino acids. This receptor was identified in a male donor older than 55 with stage I lung adenocarcinoma. The genes are TRBV11-3 and TRBJ1-1; 7 bases align to TRBD1. This sample comprised lung tumor tissue, obtained before any cancer treatment. CDR3 nucleotide sequence: TGTGCCAGCAGCTGGGAAGGGGGCGACGCTGAAGCTTTCTTT. Translating gives CASSWEGGDAEAFF.